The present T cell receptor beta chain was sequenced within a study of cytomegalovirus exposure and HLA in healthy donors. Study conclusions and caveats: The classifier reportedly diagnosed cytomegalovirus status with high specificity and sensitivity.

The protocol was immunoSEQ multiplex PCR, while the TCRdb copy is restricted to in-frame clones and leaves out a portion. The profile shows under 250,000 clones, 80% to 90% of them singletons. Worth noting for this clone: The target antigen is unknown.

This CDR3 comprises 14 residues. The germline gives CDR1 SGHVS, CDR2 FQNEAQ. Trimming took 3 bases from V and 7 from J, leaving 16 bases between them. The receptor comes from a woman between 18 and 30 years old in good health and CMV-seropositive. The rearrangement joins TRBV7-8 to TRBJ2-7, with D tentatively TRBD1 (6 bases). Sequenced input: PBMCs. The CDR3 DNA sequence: TGTGCCAGCAGCTTGGGGGCCGGGTTTCAGGAGCAGTACTTC. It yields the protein CASSLGAGFQEQYF. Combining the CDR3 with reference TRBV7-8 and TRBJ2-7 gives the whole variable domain GAGVSQSPRYKVAKRGQDVALRCDPISGHVSLFWYQQALGQGPEFLTYFQNEAQLDKSGLPSDRFFAERPEGSVSTLKIQRTQQEDSAVYLCASSLGAGFQEQYFGPGTRLTVT.